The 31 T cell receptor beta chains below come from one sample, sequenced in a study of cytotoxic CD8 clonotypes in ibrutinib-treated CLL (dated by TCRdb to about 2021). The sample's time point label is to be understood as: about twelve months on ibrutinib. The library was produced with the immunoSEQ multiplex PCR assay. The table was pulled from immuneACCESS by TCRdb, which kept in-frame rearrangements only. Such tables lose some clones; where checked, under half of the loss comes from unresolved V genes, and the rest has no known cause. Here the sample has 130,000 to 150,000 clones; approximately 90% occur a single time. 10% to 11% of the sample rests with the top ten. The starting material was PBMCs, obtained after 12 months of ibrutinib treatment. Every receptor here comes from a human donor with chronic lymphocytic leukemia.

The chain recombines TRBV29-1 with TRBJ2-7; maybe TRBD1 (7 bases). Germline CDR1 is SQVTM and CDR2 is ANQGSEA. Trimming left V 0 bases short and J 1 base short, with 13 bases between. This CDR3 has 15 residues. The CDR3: CSVEERAGGSYEQYF. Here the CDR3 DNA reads TGCAGCGTTGAAGAAAGGGCAGGGGGGTCCTACGAGCAGTACTTC.

The CDR3 bases are TGTGCCAGCAGCGTAGTGGCGGGAAGCACAGATACGCAGTATTTT. This gives the protein CASSVVAGSTDTQYF. The rearrangement joins TRBV9 to TRBJ2-3, with a tentative D call TRBD2 (6 bases). This CDR3 spans 15 amino acids. CDR1 SGDLS and CDR2 YYNGEE come from the germline V gene. The V end lost 0 bases, the J end lost 0 bases, and 8 bases lay between the germline ends.

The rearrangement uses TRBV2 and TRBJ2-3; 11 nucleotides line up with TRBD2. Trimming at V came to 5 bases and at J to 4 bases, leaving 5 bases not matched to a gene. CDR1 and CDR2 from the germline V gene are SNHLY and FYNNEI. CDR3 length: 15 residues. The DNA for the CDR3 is TGTGCCAGCAGTCGTCTAGCGGGAGGCCCAGATACGCAGTATTTT. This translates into CASSRLAGGPDTQYF. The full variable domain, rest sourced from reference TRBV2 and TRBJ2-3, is EPEVTQTPSHQVTQMGQEVILRCVPISNHLYFYWYRQILGQKVEFLVSFYNNEISEKSEIFDDQFSVERPDGSNFTLKIRSTKLEDSAMYFCASSRLAGGPDTQYFGPGTRLTVL.

This CDR3 is CASSIARGPLHEQYF. DNA of the CDR3: TGTGCCAGTAGTATAGCCCGAGGCCCTCTCCACGAGCAGTACTTC. The gene calls are TRBV19 and TRBJ2-7; D call uncertain. CDR1 is LNHDA and CDR2 is SQIVND in the germline V gene (reference sequence). CDR3 size: 15 residues. Deletions cut 1 base from V and 5 bases from J, with 15 bases between. Variable domain in full (rest from reference TRBV19 and TRBJ2-7): DGGITQSPKYLFRKEGQNVTLSCEQNLNHDAMYWYRQDPGQGLRLIYYSQIVNDFQKGDIAEGYSVSREKKESFPLTVTSAQKNPTAFYLCASSIARGPLHEQYFGPGTRLTVT.

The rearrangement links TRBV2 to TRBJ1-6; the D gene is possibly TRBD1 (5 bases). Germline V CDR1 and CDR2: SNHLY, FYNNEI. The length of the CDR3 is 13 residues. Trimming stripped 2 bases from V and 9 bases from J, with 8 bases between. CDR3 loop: CASSEQGASPLHF. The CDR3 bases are TGTGCCAGCAGTGAACAGGGAGCTTCACCCCTCCACTTT.

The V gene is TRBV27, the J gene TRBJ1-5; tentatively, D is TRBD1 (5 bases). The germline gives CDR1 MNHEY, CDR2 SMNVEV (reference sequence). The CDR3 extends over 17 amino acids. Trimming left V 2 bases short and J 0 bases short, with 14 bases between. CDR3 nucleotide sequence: TGTGCCAGCAGTTTAACCGTCCGGGGCAGTAGCAATCAGCCCCAGCATTTT. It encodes CASSLTVRGSSNQPQHF.

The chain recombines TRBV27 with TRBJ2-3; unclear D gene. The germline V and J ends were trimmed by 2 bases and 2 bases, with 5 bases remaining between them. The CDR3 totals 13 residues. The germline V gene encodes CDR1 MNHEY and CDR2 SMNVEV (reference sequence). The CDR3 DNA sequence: TGTGCCAGCAGTTTACTACCCACAGATACGCAGTATTTT. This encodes CASSLLPTDTQYF.

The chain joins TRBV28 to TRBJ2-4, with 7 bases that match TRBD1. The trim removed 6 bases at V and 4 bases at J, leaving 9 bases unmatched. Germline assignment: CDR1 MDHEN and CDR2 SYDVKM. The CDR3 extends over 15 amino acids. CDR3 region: CASSPPPGQKNIQYF. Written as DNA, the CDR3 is TGTGCCAGCAGCCCACCCCCGGGACAGAAAAACATTCAGTACTTC.

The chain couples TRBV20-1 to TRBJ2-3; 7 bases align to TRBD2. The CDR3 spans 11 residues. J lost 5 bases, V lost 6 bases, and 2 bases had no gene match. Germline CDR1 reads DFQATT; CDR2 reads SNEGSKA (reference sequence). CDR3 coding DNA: TGCAGTGCGCTAGCGGAAGATACGCAGTATTTT. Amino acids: CSALAEDTQYF.

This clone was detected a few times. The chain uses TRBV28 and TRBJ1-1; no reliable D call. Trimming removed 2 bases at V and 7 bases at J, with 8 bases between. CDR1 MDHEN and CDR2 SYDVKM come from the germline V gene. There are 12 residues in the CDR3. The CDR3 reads CASSLKTSEAFF. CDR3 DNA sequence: TGTGCCAGCAGTTTAAAGACGAGTGAAGCTTTCTTT.

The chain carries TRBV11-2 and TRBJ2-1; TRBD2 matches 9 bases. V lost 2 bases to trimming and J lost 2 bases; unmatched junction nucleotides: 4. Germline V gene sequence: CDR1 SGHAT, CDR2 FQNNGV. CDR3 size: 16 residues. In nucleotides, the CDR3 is TGTGCCAGCAGCTTAAGGCTAGCGGGGACCTACAATGAGCAGTTCTTC. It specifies CASSLRLAGTYNEQFF.

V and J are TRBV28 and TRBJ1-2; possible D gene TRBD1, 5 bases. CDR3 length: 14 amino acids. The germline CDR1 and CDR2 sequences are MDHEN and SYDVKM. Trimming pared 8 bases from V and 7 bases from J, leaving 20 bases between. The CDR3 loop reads CASRRGGESGGYTF. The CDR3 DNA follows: TGTGCCAGCCGTAGGGGCGGGGAGTCGGGTGGCTACACCTTC.

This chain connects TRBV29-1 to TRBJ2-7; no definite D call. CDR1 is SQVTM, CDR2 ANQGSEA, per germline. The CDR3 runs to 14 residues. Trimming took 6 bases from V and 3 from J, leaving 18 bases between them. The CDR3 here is CSVRSTDAGYEQYF. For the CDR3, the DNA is TGCAGCGTAAGATCCACTGACGCCGGCTACGAGCAGTACTTC.

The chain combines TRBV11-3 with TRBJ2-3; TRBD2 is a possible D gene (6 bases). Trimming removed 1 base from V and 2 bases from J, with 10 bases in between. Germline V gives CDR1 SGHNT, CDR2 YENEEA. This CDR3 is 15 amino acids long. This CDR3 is CASSLAEGHTDTQYF. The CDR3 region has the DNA TGTGCCAGCAGCTTAGCGGAGGGGCACACAGATACGCAGTATTTT.

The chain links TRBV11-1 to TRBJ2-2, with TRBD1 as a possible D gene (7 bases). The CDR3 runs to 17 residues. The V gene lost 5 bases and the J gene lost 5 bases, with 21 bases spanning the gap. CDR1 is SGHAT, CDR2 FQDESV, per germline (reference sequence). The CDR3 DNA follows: TGTGCCAGCAGCCGTAGACAGGGACTTGGGGGAACCGGGGAGCTGTTTTTT. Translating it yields CASSRRQGLGGTGELFF.

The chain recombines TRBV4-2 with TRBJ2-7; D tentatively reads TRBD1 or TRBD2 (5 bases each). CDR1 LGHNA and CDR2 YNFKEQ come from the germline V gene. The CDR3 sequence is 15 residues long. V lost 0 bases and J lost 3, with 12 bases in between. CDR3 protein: CASSQDGAEDYEQYF. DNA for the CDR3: TGTGCCAGCAGCCAAGACGGGGCGGAGGACTACGAGCAGTACTTC.

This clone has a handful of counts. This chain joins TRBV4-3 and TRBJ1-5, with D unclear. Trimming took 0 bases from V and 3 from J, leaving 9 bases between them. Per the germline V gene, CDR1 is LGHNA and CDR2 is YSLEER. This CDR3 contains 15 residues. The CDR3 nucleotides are TGCGCCAGCAGCCAAGATGCCCAGAACAATCAGCCCCAGCATTTT. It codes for CASSQDAQNNQPQHF.

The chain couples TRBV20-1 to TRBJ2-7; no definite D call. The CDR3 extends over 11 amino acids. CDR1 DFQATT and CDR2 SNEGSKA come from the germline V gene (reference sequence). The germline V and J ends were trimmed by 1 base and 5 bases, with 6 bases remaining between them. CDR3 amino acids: CSARGWDEQYF. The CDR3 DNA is TGCAGTGCTAGAGGGTGGGACGAGCAGTACTTC.

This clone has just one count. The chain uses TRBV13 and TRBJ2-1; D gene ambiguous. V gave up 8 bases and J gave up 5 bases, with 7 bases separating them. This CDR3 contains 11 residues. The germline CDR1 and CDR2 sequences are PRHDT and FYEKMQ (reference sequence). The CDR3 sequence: CASSWDNEQFF. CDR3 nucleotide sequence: TGTGCCAGCTCGTGGGACAATGAGCAGTTCTTC.

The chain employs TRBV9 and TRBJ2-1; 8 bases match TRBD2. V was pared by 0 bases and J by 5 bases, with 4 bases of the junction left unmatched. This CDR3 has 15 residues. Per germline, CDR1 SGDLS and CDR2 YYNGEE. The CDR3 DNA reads TGTGCCAGCAGCGTAGTTCTTAGCGGGGACAATGAGCAGTTCTTC. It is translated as CASSVVLSGDNEQFF. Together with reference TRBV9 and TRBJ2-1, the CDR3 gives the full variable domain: DSGVTQTPKHLITATGQRVTLRCSPRSGDLSVYWYQQSLDQGLQFLIQYYNGEERAKGNILERFSAQQFPDLHSELNLSSLELGDSALYFCASSVVLSGDNEQFFGPGTRLTVL.

Here the CDR3 reads CASSLAGWIYGYTF. CDR3 sequence (DNA): TGCGCCAGCAGCTTGGCCGGGTGGATTTATGGCTACACCTTC. V usage is TRBV5-1 and J usage is TRBJ1-2, with D unclear. Germline-derived CDR1 and CDR2 are SGHRS and YFSETQ. The CDR3 has 14 amino acids. Trimming took off 0 bases at V and 5 bases at J, with 11 bases between the two ends.

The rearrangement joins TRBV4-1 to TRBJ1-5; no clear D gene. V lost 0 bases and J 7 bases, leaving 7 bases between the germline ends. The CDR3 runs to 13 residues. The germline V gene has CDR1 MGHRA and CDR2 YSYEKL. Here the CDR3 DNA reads TGCGCCAGCAGCCAAGATGAAGGGCAGCCCCAGCATTTT. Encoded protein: CASSQDEGQPQHF.

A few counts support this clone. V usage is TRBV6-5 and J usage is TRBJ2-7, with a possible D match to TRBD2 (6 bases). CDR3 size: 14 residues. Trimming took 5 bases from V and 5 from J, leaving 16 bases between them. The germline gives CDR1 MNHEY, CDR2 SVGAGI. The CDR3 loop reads CASSTRLVAHEQYF. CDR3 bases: TGTGCCAGCAGTACCCGACTAGTCGCCCACGAGCAGTACTTC.

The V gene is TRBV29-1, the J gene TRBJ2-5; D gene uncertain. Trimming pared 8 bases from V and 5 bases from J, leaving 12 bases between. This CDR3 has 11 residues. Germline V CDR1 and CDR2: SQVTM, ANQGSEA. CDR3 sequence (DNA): TGCAGCACAAGATTTGGGGAGACCCAGTACTTC. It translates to CSTRFGETQYF.

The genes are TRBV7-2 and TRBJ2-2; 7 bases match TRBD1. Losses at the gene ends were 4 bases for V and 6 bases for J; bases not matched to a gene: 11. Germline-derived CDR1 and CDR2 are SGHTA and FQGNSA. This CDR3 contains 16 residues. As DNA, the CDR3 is TGTGCCAGCAGCTACCTGACAGGGAGTATAGCCGGGGAGCTGTTTTTT. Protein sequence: CASSYLTGSIAGELFF.

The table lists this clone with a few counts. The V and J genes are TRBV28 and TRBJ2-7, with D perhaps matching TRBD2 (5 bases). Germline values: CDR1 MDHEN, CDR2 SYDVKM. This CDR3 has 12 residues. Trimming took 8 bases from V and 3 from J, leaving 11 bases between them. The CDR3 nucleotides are TGTGCCAGCGGAGCCCGGGACTACGAGCAGTACTTC. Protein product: CASGARDYEQYF.

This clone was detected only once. The CDR3 here is CASKEGGELFF. CDR3 nucleotide sequence: TGTGCCAGCAAAGAGGGCGGGGAGCTGTTTTTT. The chain couples TRBV11-1 to TRBJ2-2, with a possible D match to TRBD2 (5 bases). The CDR3 loop spans 11 amino acids. V was shortened by 7 bases and J by 7 bases, with 7 bases between the two germline ends. In germline, CDR1 is SGHAT, CDR2 FQDESV (reference sequence).

The chain's CDR3 is CAWTRVQETQYF. DNA for the CDR3: TGTGCCTGGACCAGGGTCCAAGAGACCCAGTACTTC. The chain couples TRBV30 to TRBJ2-5; a possible D gene is TRBD1 (5 bases). This CDR3 contains 12 residues. V lost 4 bases to trimming and J lost 1 base, with 7 bases between them. From germline, CDR1 is GTSNPN and CDR2 SVGIG (reference sequence).

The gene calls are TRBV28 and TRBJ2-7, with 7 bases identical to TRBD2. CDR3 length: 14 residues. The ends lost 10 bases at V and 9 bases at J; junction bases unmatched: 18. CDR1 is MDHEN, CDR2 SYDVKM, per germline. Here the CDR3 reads CATGMVGGRIGQYF. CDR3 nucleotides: TGTGCCACGGGGATGGTGGGCGGGAGAATTGGGCAGTACTTC.

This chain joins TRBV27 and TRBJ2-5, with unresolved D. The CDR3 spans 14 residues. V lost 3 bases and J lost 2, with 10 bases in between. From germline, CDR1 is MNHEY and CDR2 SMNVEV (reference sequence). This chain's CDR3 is CASSFLDAQETQYF. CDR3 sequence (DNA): TGTGCCAGCAGTTTCCTGGACGCTCAAGAGACCCAGTACTTC.

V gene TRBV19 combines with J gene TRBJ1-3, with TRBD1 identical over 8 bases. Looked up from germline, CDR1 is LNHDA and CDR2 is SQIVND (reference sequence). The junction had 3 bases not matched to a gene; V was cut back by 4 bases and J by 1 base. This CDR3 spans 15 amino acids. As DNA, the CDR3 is TGTGCCAGTAGTACTTGGACAGGGTCTGGAAACACCATATATTTT. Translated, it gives CASSTWTGSGNTIYF.